These 9 T cell receptor beta chains were all obtained from the same sample, sequenced in a study of identical twins (TCRdb year 2016). Library preparation was by 5' RACE. The sequencer was an Illumina HiSeq 2000. The public sequencing data were trimmed at Q25 with fastp and processed into clonotypes with MiXCR by TCRdb, which kept only in-frame beta chains. Rows with one shared CDR3 protein collapse into an entry with the most common genes and DNA. The sample table lists about 470,000 distinct CDR3 sequences, around 24% of them with a count of one. The ten largest clones take up about 3% of the sample. These data also featured in a second study, about T cells expressing NK-cell markers.

Input material: CD4+ T cells sorted from blood. These receptors were obtained from a woman between 18 and 29 years old in good health.

This clonotype was counted only a few times. V usage is TRBV11-2 and J usage is TRBJ1-1, with D possibly being TRBD1 (6 bases). The CDR3 contains 13 residues. V lost 5 bases and J lost 11, with 18 bases in between. CDR1 SGHAT and CDR2 FQNNGV come from the germline V gene. In nucleotides, the CDR3 is TGTGCCAGCAGCGAGGGACATCGAAATGGGGCTTTCTTT. Its translation: CASSEGHRNGAFF.

This clonotype was detected only a few times. The gene calls are TRBV10-1 and TRBJ2-5, with 9 bases fitting TRBD1. The CDR3 loop spans 13 amino acids. In germline, CDR1 is WNHNN, CDR2 SYGVQD (reference sequence). The CDR3 here is CGLDYRGRETQYF. DNA of the CDR3: TGCGGACTAGACTACAGGGGGCGAGAGACCCAGTACTTC.

This clonotype was found a few times. The chain joins TRBV27 to TRBJ2-7, with TRBD2 identical over 8 bases. The CDR3 contains 13 residues. Germline CDR1 is MNHEY and CDR2 is SMNVEV (reference sequence). With 5 bases clipped from V and 11 bases from J, the junction kept 11 bases outside the gene matches. Written as DNA, the CDR3 is TGTGCCAGCAGTATAGCTAGCGGGCGGCGCGAGTACTTC. This sequence encodes CASSIASGRREYF.

This clonotype was seen more than once but under ten times. The rearrangement links TRBV29-1 to TRBJ2-7; D perhaps matches TRBD2 (6 bases). Trimming left V 7 bases short and J 6 bases short, with 13 bases between. The CDR3 sequence is 11 residues long. Looked up from germline, CDR1 is SQVTM and CDR2 is ANQGSEA. The CDR3 spells CSARGESEQYF. CDR3 nucleotide sequence: TGCAGCGCGCGGGGAGAGAGCGAGCAGTACTTC.

The chain uses TRBV7-9 and TRBJ2-3; TRBD2 might be the D (6 bases). V was shortened by 2 bases and J by 4 bases, with 13 bases between the two germline ends. Germline-derived CDR1 and CDR2 are SEHNR and FQNEAQ (reference sequence). The CDR3 spans 15 residues. The CDR3 region is CASSLLLAAADTQYF. CDR3 DNA: TGTGCCAGCAGCTTATTGTTAGCGGCAGCAGATACGCAGTATTTT.

For the CDR3, the DNA is TGTGCCAGCAGAATCAGGGGGCGAGGCACCGGGGAGCTGTTTTTT. It is translated as CASRIRGRGTGELFF. The gene calls are TRBV6-1 and TRBJ2-2; 8 nucleotides line up with TRBD1. V gave up 6 bases and J gave up 4 bases; unmatched junction bases: 7. Looked up from germline, CDR1 is MNHNS and CDR2 is SASEGT. The CDR3 contains 15 residues.

This clonotype was counted many times. This rearrangement joins TRBV2 to TRBJ2-7; D may be TRBD2 (6 bases). V gave up 3 bases and J gave up 0 bases, with 12 bases separating them. The CDR3 has 15 residues. Germline CDR1 reads SNHLY; CDR2 reads FYNNEI. Written as DNA, the CDR3 is TGTGCCAGCAGTGATTGGTCGGACTACTCCTACGAGCAGTACTTC. This gives the protein CASSDWSDYSYEQYF.

The chain joins TRBV6-2 or TRBV6-3 to TRBJ1-2; TRBD1 is a possible D gene (5 bases). Germline CDR1 reads MNHEY; CDR2 reads SVGEGT. There are 15 residues in the CDR3. Trimming took off 6 bases at V and 0 bases at J, with 14 bases between the two ends. In DNA form, the CDR3 reads TGTGCCAGCAGAGAAACAGGCGTCGCTAACTATGGCTACACCTTC. Protein sequence: CASRETGVANYGYTF.

This clonotype has just a few counts. The genes are TRBV3-1 and TRBJ2-5; D gene unclear. The germline V gene has CDR1 LGHDT and CDR2 YNNKEL (reference sequence). The CDR3 sequence is 12 residues long. V was shortened by 2 bases and J by 5 bases, with 6 bases between the two germline ends. In nucleotides, the CDR3 is TGTGCCAGCAGCCAAAATCGGGAGACCCAGTACTTC. Its protein is CASSQNRETQYF.